The 27 T cell receptor beta chains presented below share a single source sample, sequenced in a study of vaccination and CD4 T cells after COVID-19. The antigens these receptors bind are not known. Treatment indicated: roughly 11-day PBMC culture with coronavirus spike peptide pools or control peptides (ViraFEST assay). These CD4+ T cells came from an unexposed donor, sampled before the COVID-19 pandemic (2011-2018). Sequence data for DNA of cultured CD4+ T cells were generated by the Oncomine TCR Beta short-read assay. TCRdb re-derived calls from the PCR reads in MiXCR, one entry per CDR3 protein. The sample lists 5,000 to 7,000 distinct CDR3 sequences, about two fifths occurring once. Sequences were obtained from CD4+ T cells from blood, cultured in vitro. Every receptor here comes from a human donor in good health.

The genes are TRBV24-1 and TRBJ2-7; 8 nucleotides align to TRBD1. V shed 12 bases and J 1 base; nucleotides not matched to a gene: 10. This CDR3 contains 14 residues. Germline CDR1 and CDR2: KGHDR and SFDVKD. CDR3 nucleotides: TGTGCCGCCTTCCAGGGGGCTGGGTCCTACGAGCAGTACTTC. It codes for CAAFQGAGSYEQYF.

This clonotype was counted between two and nine times. The V gene is TRBV6-5, the J gene TRBJ2-2, with D hard to call. The germline V gene encodes CDR1 MNHEY and CDR2 SVGAGI. The CDR3 spans 14 residues. V lost 4 bases and J 0 bases, leaving 6 bases between the germline ends. The CDR3 bases are TGTGCCAGCAGTTTGTCCACGAACACCGGGGAGCTGTTTTTT. Protein product: CASSLSTNTGELFF.

The chain employs TRBV20-1 and TRBJ2-7; D is undetermined. The CDR3 extends over 13 amino acids. CDR1 is DFQATT and CDR2 is SNEGSKA in the germline V gene (reference sequence). The V gene lost 1 base and the J gene lost 3 bases, with 10 bases spanning the gap. The CDR3 sequence is CSARGNGNYEQYF. The CDR3 bases are TGCAGTGCTAGAGGTAACGGTAACTACGAGCAGTACTTC.

The gene calls are TRBV2 and TRBJ2-5; D is possibly TRBD2 (7 bases). The CDR3 sequence is 13 residues long. V lost 7 bases, J lost 3 bases, and 12 bases lay in between. Germline V gene data show CDR1 as SNHLY and CDR2 as FYNNEI. The CDR3 region is CASTGGPKETQYF. Written as DNA, the CDR3 is TGTGCCAGCACCGGGGGGCCGAAAGAGACCCAGTACTTC.

This clonotype is categorized as medium-sized. The V and J genes are TRBV20-1 and TRBJ2-3; D gene ambiguous. Germline loops: CDR1 DFQATT, CDR2 SNEGSKA (reference sequence). The CDR3 has 12 residues. Trimming stripped 1 base from V and 4 bases from J, with 6 bases between. The CDR3 nucleotides are TGCAGTGCTAGAGTCGGTTCAGATACGCAGTATTTT. This sequence encodes CSARVGSDTQYF.

This chain connects TRBV2 to TRBJ1-1; the D gene is possibly TRBD1 (5 bases). V was clipped by 4 bases and J by 10 bases, with 13 bases between them. The CDR3 spans 12 residues. Germline V gene lookup returns CDR1 SNHLY and CDR2 FYNNEI. The CDR3 sequence is CASSGGVRRAFF. CDR3 nucleotides: TGTGCCAGCAGTGGAGGGGTTCGGAGAGCTTTCTTT.

A few counts support this clonotype. Here the CDR3 DNA reads TGTGCCATCAGTGAGAGGGACCTAGACGCTGAAGCTTTCTTT. The encoded protein is CAISERDLDAEAFF. V gene TRBV10-3 combines with J gene TRBJ1-1; D is perhaps TRBD1 (5 bases). Germline V lookup: CDR1 ENHRY, CDR2 SYGVKD. The CDR3 runs to 14 residues. The V end lost 2 bases, the J end lost 6 bases, and 13 bases lay between the germline ends.

This clonotype was counted a few times. V and J are TRBV20-1 and TRBJ2-7; D is perhaps TRBD1 (5 bases). The V end was cut by 0 bases, the J end by 4 bases, with 13 bases between. This CDR3 has 14 residues. Germline V CDR1 and CDR2: DFQATT, SNEGSKA (reference sequence). CDR3 amino acids: CSARDRAGNYEQYF. The CDR3 region has the DNA TGCAGTGCTAGAGATAGGGCAGGGAATTACGAGCAGTACTTC.

J is TRBJ1-2 and V is TRBV9; 8 bases align to TRBD1. The J segment lost 0 bases and the V segment lost 4 bases, leaving 5 bases of the junction unmatched. Germline values: CDR1 SGDLS, CDR2 YYNGEE. The CDR3 is made up of 15 amino acids. CDR3 coding DNA: TGTGCCAGCAGCATCCAGACAGGGGCTAACTATGGCTACACCTTC. It is translated as CASSIQTGANYGYTF. Together with reference TRBV9 and TRBJ1-2, the CDR3 gives the full variable domain: DSGVTQTPKHLITATGQRVTLRCSPRSGDLSVYWYQQSLDQGLQFLIQYYNGEERAKGNILERFSAQQFPDLHSELNLSSLELGDSALYFCASSIQTGANYGYTFGSGTRLTVV.

This clonotype has only a few counts. The rearrangement joins TRBV6-1 to TRBJ1-2, with D perhaps matching TRBD1 (5 bases). V lost 4 bases to trimming and J lost 3 bases, with 12 bases between them. The CDR3 extends over 14 amino acids. Looked up from germline, CDR1 is MNHNS and CDR2 is SASEGT. In DNA, the CDR3 is TGTGCCAGCAGTGGGGGGGGTGTGGACTATGGCTACACCTTC. This encodes CASSGGGVDYGYTF.

A few counts support this clonotype. J is TRBJ1-2 and V is TRBV6-1; TRBD1 is a possible D gene (5 bases). The CDR3 is 14 amino acids. The V end was cut by 4 bases, the J end by 7 bases, with 16 bases between. Germline CDR1 MNHNS, CDR2 SASEGT. Here the CDR3 reads CASSVRDVSGGYTF. In nucleotides, the CDR3 is TGTGCCAGCAGTGTTCGGGACGTATCCGGTGGCTACACCTTC.

The genes are TRBV7-9 and TRBJ2-3; D possibly corresponds to TRBD2 (5 bases). Deletions cut 3 bases from V and 4 bases from J, with 14 bases between. The CDR3 runs 15 residues. CDR1 and CDR2 (germline): SEHNR, FQNEAQ (reference sequence). CDR3 region: CASSLGDELSDTQYF. The CDR3 DNA is TGTGCCAGCAGCTTGGGAGATGAGCTCTCAGATACGCAGTATTTT.

This chain uses TRBV20-1 with TRBJ2-1; TRBD2 might be the D (6 bases). V lost 3 bases and J 10 bases, leaving 19 bases between the germline ends. Germline values: CDR1 DFQATT, CDR2 SNEGSKA (reference sequence). This CDR3 is 14 amino acids long. CDR3 bases: TGCAGTGCTAGCGTGACCGCCGGGACTTGGGAGCAGTTCTTC. This sequence encodes CSASVTAGTWEQFF.

V and J are TRBV2 and TRBJ1-6; D gene uncertain. This CDR3 has 15 residues. The V end was cut by 4 bases, the J end by 4 bases, with 11 bases between. Germline V gives CDR1 SNHLY, CDR2 FYNNEI. CDR3 in amino acids: CASSGEQLYNSPLHF. CDR3 coding DNA: TGTGCCAGCAGTGGGGAACAATTATATAATTCACCCCTCCACTTT.

This chain joins TRBV20-1 and TRBJ1-5; D might be TRBD1 (6 bases). The length of the CDR3 is 15 residues. Trimming pared 4 bases from V and 4 bases from J, leaving 17 bases between. Germline loops: CDR1 DFQATT, CDR2 SNEGSKA (reference sequence). CDR3 DNA: TGCAGTGCTACGCGACAGGCCTCCTTTAATCAGCCCCAGCATTTT. Translation gives CSATRQASFNQPQHF.

The chain couples TRBV6-4 to TRBJ2-1; D assignment may be TRBD1 or TRBD2 (5 bases each). CDR3 length: 16 amino acids. CDR1 and CDR2 (germline): MRHNA, SNTAGT. V lost 0 bases and J 4 bases, leaving 13 bases between the germline ends. The CDR3 DNA sequence: TGTGCCAGCAGTGACTCGAGTGGGGGAGATTACAATGAGCAGTTCTTC. Its protein product is CASSDSSGGDYNEQFF.

J is TRBJ1-1 and V is TRBV11-1; D is uncertain. Germline assignment: CDR1 SGHAT and CDR2 FQDESV (reference sequence). The CDR3 is 13 amino acids. V lost 3 bases to trimming and J lost 3 bases, with 8 bases between them. The CDR3 here is CASSFYLDTEAFF. DNA for the CDR3: TGTGCCAGCAGCTTCTACCTAGACACTGAAGCTTTCTTT.

The chain couples TRBV20-1 to TRBJ1-4, with 7 bases matching TRBD1. The length of the CDR3 is 14 residues. Germline-derived CDR1 and CDR2 are DFQATT and SNEGSKA (reference sequence). Trimming took 3 bases from V and 6 from J; bases not matched to a gene: 7. The DNA for the CDR3 is TGCAGTGCTAGTAGGGACAGAAATGATGAAAAACTGTTTTTT. Translated, it gives CSASRDRNDEKLFF.

The V and J genes are TRBV18 and TRBJ1-1; no definite D call. Trimming cost V 2 bases and J 0 bases, with 10 bases left between them. The CDR3 is 15 amino acids. CDR1 and CDR2 from the germline V gene are KGHSH and LQKENI. The DNA for the CDR3 is TGTGCCAGCTCACCAGAGGAGTACATGAACACTGAAGCTTTCTTT. Its protein is CASSPEEYMNTEAFF.

This clonotype was observed once. This chain joins TRBV27 and TRBJ1-2, with D possibly matching TRBD1 (5 bases). V was shortened by 3 bases and J by 5 bases, with 16 bases between the two germline ends. CDR1 and CDR2 (germline): MNHEY, SMNVEV (reference sequence). The length of the CDR3 is 15 residues. Written as DNA, the CDR3 is TGTGCCAGCAGTTTCCAGGTGGGGGGACGGTATGGCTACACCTTC. Its protein is CASSFQVGGRYGYTF.

By sample fraction, this clonotype is large. The chain links TRBV27 to TRBJ1-1; 8 positions agree with TRBD1. V lost 7 bases to trimming and J lost 0 bases; unmatched junction nucleotides: 4. There are 14 residues in the CDR3. Germline CDR1 reads MNHEY; CDR2 reads SMNVEV (reference sequence). For the CDR3, the DNA is TGTGCCAGCAAAACGGGACAGGTGAACACTGAAGCTTTCTTT. Amino acid sequence: CASKTGQVNTEAFF.

CDR3 in amino acids: CASSSGTGHNYGYTF. In DNA, the CDR3 is TGTGCCAGCAGTTCCGGGACAGGGCACAACTATGGCTACACCTTC. The chain has TRBV27 and TRBJ1-2; 9 positions agree with TRBD1. After removal of 4 bases from V and 2 bases from J, the junction contained 5 bases not matched to a gene. Germline V gene data show CDR1 as MNHEY and CDR2 as SMNVEV (reference sequence). This CDR3 contains 15 residues.

The J gene is TRBJ1-5, the V gene TRBV12-3 or TRBV12-4; D gene uncertain. CDR3 length equals 15 residues. The V end was cut by 6 bases, the J end by 5 bases, with 17 bases between. CDR3 DNA: TGTGCCAGCAGCAAAATGTTGGTCTCGGATCAGCCCCAGCATTTT. Amino acid sequence: CASSKMLVSDQPQHF.

Only a few counts were recorded for this clonotype. The chain joins TRBV25-1 to TRBJ1-2; D perhaps matches TRBD1 (6 bases). This CDR3 contains 15 residues. V shed 4 bases and J shed 6 bases, with 18 bases lying between them. CDR1 MGHDK and CDR2 SYGVNS come from the germline V gene. As DNA, the CDR3 is TGTGCCAGCAGTGGAGGGGGAAGGACAGATGATGGCTACACCTTC. Translating gives CASSGGGRTDDGYTF.

Sample share makes this clonotype large. The V and J genes are TRBV20-1 and TRBJ2-7; TRBD1 agrees at 9 bases. Germline loops: CDR1 DFQATT, CDR2 SNEGSKA (reference sequence). The CDR3 covers 13 residues. Trimming at V came to 6 bases and at J to 6 bases, leaving 9 bases not matched to a gene. The CDR3 spells CSAPGQGRSEQYF. CDR3 nucleotide sequence: TGCAGTGCACCAGGACAGGGGAGGTCCGAGCAGTACTTC.

This sequence joins TRBV10-2 and TRBJ2-7; D perhaps matches TRBD1 (6 bases). This CDR3 has 12 amino acids. Germline V gene data show CDR1 as WSHSY and CDR2 as SAAADI. V lost 2 bases, J lost 11 bases, and 13 bases lay in between. The CDR3 is CASSESWDTEYF. In DNA, the CDR3 is TGCGCCAGCAGTGAGAGTTGGGACACCGAGTACTTC.

As for this clonotype: At one boundary the junction diverges from the germline segment, which might be a read error. V gene TRBV19 combines with J gene TRBJ1-2; TRBD1 agrees at 8 bases. CDR3 length equals 13 residues. Per the germline V gene, CDR1 is LNHDA and CDR2 is SQIVND (reference sequence). The CDR3 reads CACRQGLEDGYTF. The CDR3 DNA reads TGTGCCTGTAGACAGGGGCTGGAAGATGGCTACACCTTC.